A selection of T cell receptor beta chains follows, all from one sample in a study of blood T cell repertoires in COVID-19. Data came from immunoSEQ multiplex PCR; TCRdb stores just in-frame clones and leaves some out. The sample lists roughly 150,000 clones; around nine tenths were seen once. Specimen: peripheral blood. These receptors all stem from a woman in her sixties or seventies with COVID-19, enrolled during active disease. Each CDR3 is given with its conserved first and last residue. D genes are given only for firm matches. A row's size may be missing; if present it is once, few, many or a size class.

v_call: TRBV2; j_call: TRBJ1-1; clone_size: -; d_call: TRBD1; cdr3_aa: CASRVSGQGAEAFF; cdr3_nt: TGTGCCAGCAGAGTCTCTGGGCAGGGGGCTGAAGCTTTCTTT
v_call: TRBV5-1; j_call: TRBJ2-3; clone_size: -; d_call: TRBD2; cdr3_aa: CASSLGMTSGGRTDTQYF; cdr3_nt: TGCGCCAGCAGCTTAGGTATGACTAGCGGGGGACGCACAGATACGCAGTATTTT
v_call: TRBV2; j_call: TRBJ1-2; clone_size: -; d_call: -; cdr3_aa: CASRQTTNYGYTF; cdr3_nt: TGTGCCAGCCGACAGACGACTAACTATGGCTACACCTTC
v_call: TRBV7-9; j_call: TRBJ2-1; clone_size: -; d_call: -; cdr3_aa: CASSWAWEEQFF; cdr3_nt: TGTGCCAGCTCATGGGCATGGGAGGAGCAGTTCTTC
v_call: TRBV25-1; j_call: TRBJ1-4; clone_size: -; d_call: -; cdr3_aa: CASSGTRQTNEKLFF; cdr3_nt: TGTGCCAGCAGTGGAACCAGACAGACTAATGAAAAACTGTTTTTT
v_call: TRBV18; j_call: TRBJ1-5; clone_size: -; d_call: TRBD1; cdr3_aa: CASSRGTVEGIDQPQHF; cdr3_nt: TGTGCCAGCTCCCGAGGGACAGTGGAGGGGATCGATCAGCCCCAGCATTTT
v_call: TRBV7-9; j_call: TRBJ1-3; clone_size: -; d_call: -; cdr3_aa: CASRGPRTETGNTIYF; cdr3_nt: TGTGCCAGCAGAGGCCCCCGGACAGAGACAGGAAACACCATATATTTT
v_call: TRBV6-6; j_call: TRBJ2-6; clone_size: -; d_call: -; cdr3_aa: CASSQGGGNSGANVLTF; cdr3_nt: TGTGCCAGCAGTCAGGGGGGGGGTAACTCTGGGGCCAACGTCCTGACTTTC
v_call: TRBV10-3; j_call: TRBJ2-7; clone_size: -; d_call: -; cdr3_aa: CAISDGTRVYEQYF; cdr3_nt: TGTGCCATCAGTGATGGGACACGAGTTTACGAGCAGTACTTC
v_call: TRBV6-5; j_call: TRBJ1-6; clone_size: -; d_call: TRBD1; cdr3_aa: CASSLIRDSESPLHF; cdr3_nt: TGTGCCAGCAGTCTCATCCGGGACAGTGAATCACCCCTCCACTTT
v_call: TRBV25-1; j_call: TRBJ1-5; clone_size: -; d_call: -; cdr3_aa: CASSATGNSNQPQHF; cdr3_nt: TGTGCCAGCAGTGCCACAGGGAATAGCAATCAGCCCCAGCATTTT
v_call: TRBV7-3; j_call: TRBJ2-2; clone_size: -; d_call: -; cdr3_aa: CASSWLSGGTGELFF; cdr3_nt: TGTGCCAGCAGCTGGTTAAGTGGCGGCACCGGGGAGCTGTTTTTT
v_call: TRBV7-8; j_call: TRBJ1-6; clone_size: -; d_call: -; cdr3_aa: CASSLVQGQNSPLHF; cdr3_nt: TGTGCCAGCAGCTTAGTTCAGGGCCAGAATTCACCCCTCCACTTT
v_call: TRBV19; j_call: TRBJ1-1; clone_size: -; d_call: -; cdr3_aa: CASSIGEGNGEAFF; cdr3_nt: TGTGCCAGTAGTATAGGGGAGGGGAACGGTGAAGCTTTCTTT
v_call: TRBV3-1/TRBV3-2; j_call: TRBJ2-2; clone_size: -; d_call: TRBD2; cdr3_aa: CASSRASGGSYTGELFF; cdr3_nt: TGTGCCAGCAGTCGCGCTAGCGGGGGGTCGTACACCGGGGAGCTGTTTTTT
v_call: TRBV7-3; j_call: TRBJ1-1; clone_size: -; d_call: TRBD1; cdr3_aa: CASSLNGQGNTEAFF; cdr3_nt: TGTGCCAGCAGCTTAAACGGACAGGGGAACACTGAAGCTTTCTTT
v_call: TRBV7-9; j_call: TRBJ2-4; clone_size: -; d_call: TRBD2; cdr3_aa: CASREGLDIQYF; cdr3_nt: TGTGCCAGCCGGGAGGGGCTTGACATTCAGTACTTC
v_call: TRBV19; j_call: TRBJ2-7; clone_size: -; d_call: TRBD1; cdr3_aa: CASGTGVEQYF; cdr3_nt: TGTGCCAGCGGGACAGGGGTCGAGCAGTACTTC
v_call: TRBV28; j_call: TRBJ2-3; clone_size: -; d_call: -; cdr3_aa: CATTSTDTQYF; cdr3_nt: TGTGCCACCACTAGCACAGATACGCAGTATTTT
v_call: TRBV30; j_call: TRBJ1-5; clone_size: -; d_call: -; cdr3_aa: CAWSVNAAGQPQHF; cdr3_nt: TGTGCCTGGAGTGTAAATGCAGCGGGTCAGCCCCAGCATTTT
v_call: TRBV5-8; j_call: TRBJ2-2; clone_size: -; d_call: TRBD2; cdr3_aa: CASSFPTSGVNTGELFF; cdr3_nt: TGTGCCAGCAGCTTCCCGACTAGCGGGGTGAACACCGGGGAGCTGTTTTTT
v_call: TRBV5-1; j_call: TRBJ2-1; clone_size: -; d_call: TRBD1; cdr3_aa: CASSLRDRGNYNEQFF; cdr3_nt: TGCGCCAGCAGCTTGCGCGACAGGGGGAACTACAATGAGCAGTTCTTC
v_call: TRBV11-2; j_call: TRBJ2-5; clone_size: -; d_call: TRBD2; cdr3_aa: CASSVGGAGGALETQYF; cdr3_nt: TGTGCCAGCAGCGTGGGAGGCGCGGGGGGAGCGTTAGAGACCCAGTACTTC
v_call: TRBV4-1; j_call: TRBJ2-1; clone_size: -; d_call: TRBD2; cdr3_aa: CASSLLTSGTYNEQFF; cdr3_nt: TGCGCCAGCAGCCTTCTGACTAGCGGGACTTACAATGAGCAGTTCTTC
v_call: TRBV14; j_call: TRBJ1-2; clone_size: -; d_call: -; cdr3_aa: CASSQIQGNGYTF; cdr3_nt: TGTGCCAGCAGCCAGATACAGGGTAATGGCTACACCTTC
v_call: TRBV13; j_call: TRBJ1-3; clone_size: -; d_call: -; cdr3_aa: CASSRAGPGNTIYF; cdr3_nt: TGTGCCAGCAGCCGAGCGGGTCCTGGAAACACCATATATTTT
v_call: TRBV27; j_call: TRBJ2-5; clone_size: -; d_call: TRBD2; cdr3_aa: CASSLSYPTSRGGGQETQYF; cdr3_nt: TGTGCCAGCAGTTTATCCTACCCAACAAGTCGCGGGGGAGGTCAAGAGACCCAGTACTTC
v_call: TRBV2; j_call: TRBJ2-3; clone_size: -; d_call: -; cdr3_aa: CASSRQVSTDTQYF; cdr3_nt: TGTGCCAGCAGCCGACAGGTTAGCACAGATACGCAGTATTTT
v_call: TRBV3-1/TRBV3-2; j_call: TRBJ2-5; clone_size: few; d_call: -; cdr3_aa: CASSQVYRAGPGETQYF; cdr3_nt: TGTGCCAGCAGCCAAGTTTATCGGGCGGGGCCGGGGGAGACCCAGTACTTC
v_call: TRBV19; j_call: TRBJ1-2; clone_size: -; d_call: -; cdr3_aa: CASTPDRVYGYTF; cdr3_nt: TGTGCCAGTACCCCGGACAGAGTCTATGGCTACACCTTC
v_call: TRBV30; j_call: TRBJ1-2; clone_size: few; d_call: TRBD1; cdr3_aa: CVERDREYGYTF; cdr3_nt: TGTGTGGAGCGGGACAGGGAGTATGGCTACACCTTC
v_call: TRBV1; j_call: TRBJ2-4; clone_size: -; d_call: -; cdr3_aa: CTSSWSNSQNIQYF; cdr3_nt: TGCACCAGCAGCTGGTCTAATAGCCAAAACATTCAGTACTTC
v_call: TRBV4-1; j_call: TRBJ2-7; clone_size: -; d_call: TRBD1; cdr3_aa: CASSQDGQGLSYEQYF; cdr3_nt: TGCGCCAGCAGCCAAGACGGACAGGGCCTCTCCTACGAGCAGTACTTC
v_call: TRBV3-1/TRBV3-2; j_call: TRBJ1-2; clone_size: -; d_call: -; cdr3_aa: CASSQGGHREGYGYTF; cdr3_nt: TGTGCCAGCAGCCAAGGAGGCCACAGGGAGGGCTATGGCTACACCTTC